A selection of T cell receptor beta chains follows, all from one sample in a study of chemoradiotherapy in HPV16-positive cancers. Libraries were prepared by immunoSEQ multiplex PCR; TCRdb keeps only in-frame clonotypes and omits some of them. The top ten clones hold around 7.8% of a sample with approximately 11,000 clones, 60% to 75% of them seen once. The sample here was taken from a patient who underwent chemoradiotherapy. Receptors were obtained from a human donor with HPV-associated anogenital cancer. Each CDR3 is given with its conserved first and last residue.

V: TRBV7-6
J: TRBJ2-2
CDR3: CASSALGQGPTGELFF

V: TRBV28
J: TRBJ2-7
CDR3: CASSFTFHDTGLAGRNEQYF

V: TRBV2
J: TRBJ2-2
CDR3: CASRRLAGQTGELFF

V: TRBV6-5
J: TRBJ2-7
CDR3: CASSYHSGTYEQYF

V: TRBV6-1
J: TRBJ1-2
CDR3: CASSEVGGYTF

V: TRBV30
J: TRBJ2-1
CDR3: CAWSVLAANEQFF

V: TRBV5-4
J: TRBJ2-2
CDR3: CASSLFGRAEGELFF

V: TRBV7-9
J: TRBJ2-5
CDR3: CASSSRYGGTQYF

V: TRBV19
J: TRBJ2-3
CDR3: CASRPGLGPDTQYF

V: TRBV6-4
J: TRBJ2-1
CDR3: CASSDSSGSYNEQFF

V: TRBV7-8
J: TRBJ2-1
CDR3: CASSPPSGLAGDDEQFF

V: TRBV4-2
J: TRBJ2-1
CDR3: CASSQDNSGGYNEQFF

V: TRBV28
J: TRBJ1-1
CDR3: CASSSPGGANTEAFF

V: TRBV6-1
J: TRBJ1-2
CDR3: CASSDRGSNYGYTF

V: TRBV2
J: TRBJ2-3
CDR3: CASSHDSLGSTDTQYF

V: TRBV7-9
J: TRBJ2-3
CDR3: CASSLTRDTQYF

V: TRBV5-4
J: TRBJ2-3
CDR3: CASSLEAGITDTQYF

V: TRBV28
J: TRBJ2-7
CDR3: CASRPRLGEQYF

V: TRBV27
J: TRBJ2-5
CDR3: CASRKTGTGFFKQYF

V: TRBV4-3
J: TRBJ2-7
CDR3: CASSQDTLGGYEQYF

V: TRBV18
J: TRBJ1-1
CDR3: CASSRTLQGPNTEAFF

V: TRBV30
J: TRBJ2-7
CDR3: CACRAGFYEQYF

V: TRBV11-2
J: TRBJ2-2
CDR3: CASSLFPERQRNTGELFF

V: TRBV19
J: TRBJ1-4
CDR3: CASNMEVGGNEKLFF

V: TRBV28
J: TRBJ2-7
CDR3: CASSLRGPGYEQYF

V: TRBV19
J: TRBJ2-3
CDR3: CASRSGYTQYF

V: TRBV7-9
J: TRBJ2-7
CDR3: CASSLPQGYEQYF

V: TRBV7-6
J: TRBJ2-6
CDR3: CASSPGLAGGSGANVLTF

V: TRBV9
J: TRBJ1-1
CDR3: CASSVSGGNTEAFF

V: TRBV28
J: TRBJ2-2
CDR3: CASSLAKRLAANTGELFF

V: TRBV5-1
J: TRBJ2-1
CDR3: CASRVADLYNEQFF

V: TRBV4-3
J: TRBJ2-5
CDR3: CASSRTRDRGETQYF

V: TRBV7-2
J: TRBJ2-5
CDR3: CASSPSLRGSETQYF

V: TRBV5-6
J: TRBJ2-5
CDR3: CASSLVSYQETQYF